One sample yielded the 6 T cell receptor beta chains listed below, sequenced in a study of shared clonotypes between healthy human individuals. Repertoires were generated with immunoSEQ multiplex PCR, while TCRdb's copy carries only in-frame clones and drops some. Of more than 2,000,000 clones in the sample, more than 85% were seen once. Source material: naive CD4+ T cells from PBMCs. Subset defined: CD45RA+ positively selected. These receptors all come from a man in his late teens or twenties in good health. Some clones in this sample may be carry-over from other donors' samples.

Remarks on this clone: Other DNA sequences of this sample code for an identical CDR3. The rearrangement joins TRBV6-5 to TRBJ2-7; TRBD1 matches at 7 bases. CDR1 MNHEY and CDR2 SVGAGI come from the germline V gene. J lost 4 bases, V lost 0 bases, and 3 bases had no gene match. CDR3 size: 14 residues. CDR3 region: CASSYSGTAYEQYF. In DNA form, the CDR3 reads TGTGCCAGCAGTTACTCTGGGACAGCTTACGAGCAGTACTTC.

This chain uses TRBV14 with TRBJ2-7, with 8 bases identical to TRBD1. The germline V gene encodes CDR1 SGHDN and CDR2 FVKESK. The J segment lost 0 bases and the V segment lost 3 bases, leaving 7 bases of the junction unmatched. The CDR3 runs 16 residues. In nucleotides, the CDR3 is TGTGCCAGCAGCCACCCCAGGGGGCCCTACTCCTACGAGCAGTACTTC. It codes for CASSHPRGPYSYEQYF.

The chain carries TRBV2 and TRBJ2-7; D is possibly TRBD1 (7 bases). The CDR3 is made up of 17 amino acids. Trimming removed 6 bases from V and 3 bases from J, with 24 bases in between. CDR1 and CDR2 from the germline V gene are SNHLY and FYNNEI. The CDR3 DNA reads as TGTGCCAGCAGCTGGGAGGAAGGGGGCGTGGGGGACTACGAGCAGTACTTC. It translates to CASSWEEGGVGDYEQYF.

The chain combines TRBV5-6 with TRBJ1-3, with D tentatively TRBD1 (6 bases). The CDR3 consists of 17 residues. CDR1 and CDR2 (germline): SGHDT, YYEEEE. V was trimmed by 4 bases and J by 0 bases, leaving 17 bases between them. CDR3 bases: TGTGCCAGCAGCCTAACCTGGACAGCGAGCTCTGGAAACACCATATATTTT. It specifies CASSLTWTASSGNTIYF.

The J gene is TRBJ2-5, the V gene TRBV15; D call uncertain. The CDR3 is made up of 12 amino acids. V lost 3 bases and J 4 bases, leaving 6 bases between the germline ends. Germline V gives CDR1 LNHNV, CDR2 YYDKDF (reference sequence). For the CDR3, the DNA is TGTGCCACCAGCAGGACCTTAGAGACCCAGTACTTC. This translates into CATSRTLETQYF.

For this clone: Other DNA sequences of this sample code for an identical CDR3. The J gene is TRBJ1-4, the V gene TRBV18; D is perhaps TRBD1 (5 bases). The CDR3 spans 13 residues. Germline-derived CDR1 and CDR2 are KGHSH and LQKENI. The V gene lost 6 bases and the J gene lost 3 bases, with 8 bases spanning the gap. The CDR3 nucleotides are TGTGCCAGCTCGAGGGACGCTAATGAAAAACTGTTTTTT. Protein product: CASSRDANEKLFF. Drawing the rest from reference TRBV18 and TRBJ1-4, the complete variable domain is NAGVMQNPRHLVRRRGQEARLRCSPMKGHSHVYWYRQLPEEGLKFMVYLQKENIIDESGMPKERFSAEFPKEGPSILRIQQVVRGDSAAYFCASSRDANEKLFFGSGTQLSVL.